This is a list of T cell receptor beta chains from one sample in a study of blood T cell repertoires in COVID-19. The repertoire was sequenced with immunoSEQ multiplex PCR; TCRdb's copy has only in-frame clones and lacks some. The sample includes about 220,000 clones, 80% to 85% of them seen just once. The sequenced sample was peripheral blood. Receptors were obtained from a woman in her twenties or thirties who had recovered from COVID-19. Each CDR3 is given with its conserved first and last residue. D genes are given only for firm matches. Rows may omit the clone size; those that give it use once, few, many or a size class.

v_gene,abundance,d_gene,j_gene,CDR3aa,CDR3nt
TRBV28,-,-,TRBJ2-3,CASPPESPSTDTQYF,TGTGCCAGCCCCCCCGAGTCCCCTAGCACAGATACGCAGTATTTT
TRBV5-1,-,TRBD2,TRBJ2-7,CASSMGTSGATPYEQYF,TGCGCCAGCAGCATGGGGACTAGCGGGGCGACCCCCTACGAGCAGTACTTC
TRBV19,-,-,TRBJ2-1,CASSNLASDEQFF,TGTGCCAGTAGTAATCTAGCATCTGATGAGCAGTTCTTC
TRBV30,-,TRBD2,TRBJ2-2,CAWSPGVAGTGELFF,TGTGCCTGGAGTCCGGGGGTAGCGGGCACCGGGGAGCTGTTTTTT
TRBV6-5,once,-,TRBJ2-2,CASRARVANTGELFF,TGTGCCAGCCGAGCACGCGTTGCGAACACCGGGGAGCTGTTTTTT
TRBV18,-,-,TRBJ2-6,CASSPQQGSGANVLTF,TGTGCCAGCTCACCCCAACAGGGATCTGGGGCCAACGTCCTGACTTTC
TRBV27,-,-,TRBJ2-2,CASSWGDSNTGELFF,TGTGCCAGCAGTTGGGGCGACAGTAACACCGGGGAGCTGTTTTTT
TRBV12-5,-,-,TRBJ2-2,CASASSPGLAAGELFF,TGTGCTAGTGCCTCCTCGCCCGGGCTAGCAGCAGGGGAGCTGTTTTTT
TRBV5-1,-,-,TRBJ1-1,CASSSKTPNTEAFF,TGCGCCAGCAGCTCTAAGACACCCAACACTGAAGCTTTCTTT
TRBV27,-,TRBD2,TRBJ2-5,CASSLFDRAGQETQYF,TGTGCCAGCAGTTTATTCGACAGAGCGGGGCAAGAGACCCAGTACTTC
TRBV24-1,-,-,TRBJ1-1,CATQAGGNTEAFF,TGTGCCACCCAGGCGGGCGGGAACACTGAAGCTTTCTTT
TRBV4-1,-,TRBD1,TRBJ1-2,CASSQGRQGRVSDYGYTF,TGCGCCAGCAGCCAAGGTCGACAGGGGAGGGTGTCGGACTATGGCTACACCTTC
TRBV19,-,TRBD2,TRBJ2-1,CASSRLAGGSSYNEQFF,TGTGCCAGTAGTAGACTAGCGGGAGGTTCCTCCTACAATGAGCAGTTCTTC
TRBV19,-,-,TRBJ2-1,CASSRRSGGPNNEQFF,TGTGCCAGTAGTCGAAGGTCAGGAGGACCTAACAATGAGCAGTTCTTC
TRBV6-5,-,-,TRBJ1-6,CASSLLGSSYNSPLHF,TGTGCCAGCAGTTTGCTAGGGAGCTCCTATAATTCACCCCTCCACTTT
TRBV25-1,-,TRBD2,TRBJ2-1,CASNEALAGDNEQFF,TGTGCCAGCAACGAGGCACTAGCGGGAGACAATGAGCAGTTCTTC
TRBV6-4,-,-,TRBJ2-3,CASSWSGTDTQYF,TGTGCCAGCAGCTGGAGTGGTACAGATACGCAGTATTTT
TRBV6-1,-,-,TRBJ1-3,CASSELLQGGNTIYF,TGTGCCAGCAGTGAACTATTACAGGGAGGAAACACCATATATTTT
TRBV5-1,-,TRBD1,TRBJ2-7,CASAGTEETYEQYF,TGCGCCAGCGCCGGGACAGAGGAAACCTACGAGCAGTACTTC
TRBV3-1/TRBV3-2,-,-,TRBJ2-7,CASSRNGGGNGEQYF,TGTGCCAGCAGCCGCAATGGAGGCGGCAACGGCGAGCAGTACTTC
TRBV3-1/TRBV3-2,-,-,TRBJ2-5,CASSQEFRKETQYF,TGTGCCAGCAGCCAAGAATTCAGAAAAGAGACCCAGTACTTC
TRBV4-1,-,-,TRBJ2-2,CASSQRVRKGTGELFF,TGCGCCAGCAGCCAGAGGGTCCGGAAAGGAACCGGGGAGCTGTTTTTT
TRBV3-1/TRBV3-2,-,-,TRBJ2-5,CASSQIGREGETQYF,TGTGCCAGCAGCCAAATTGGTCGGGAAGGGGAGACCCAGTACTTC
TRBV9,few,-,TRBJ2-7,CASSLSGLATYEQYF,TGTGCCAGCAGCCTTTCGGGACTGGCGACGTACGAGCAGTACTTC
TRBV5-5,-,TRBD1,TRBJ2-7,CASSLSATGPLYEQYF,TGTGCCAGCAGCTTGTCGGCGACAGGGCCCCTCTACGAGCAGTACTTC
TRBV19,-,-,TRBJ1-1,CASSIRVAEAFF,TGTGCCAGTAGTATCAGGGTGGCTGAAGCTTTCTTT
TRBV28,-,TRBD1,TRBJ2-7,CASSLPDRGTYEQYF,TGTGCCAGCAGTTTACCCGACAGGGGGACCTACGAGCAGTACTTC
TRBV7-2,-,-,TRBJ2-3,CASSLGGLVTDTQYF,TGTGCCAGCAGCTTAGGAGGGTTGGTCACAGATACGCAGTATTTT
TRBV5-5,once,TRBD2,TRBJ2-3,CASSSGGTDDTQYF,TGTGCCAGCAGCTCCGGGGGGACTGACGATACGCAGTATTTT
TRBV5-1,-,TRBD2,TRBJ2-5,CASSLTSGSRETQYF,TGCGCCAGCAGCTTGACTAGCGGGAGCCGGGAGACCCAGTACTTC
TRBV4-1,-,-,TRBJ1-4,CASSQESKEKLFF,TGCGCCAGCAGCCAAGAGTCCAAAGAAAAACTGTTTTTT
TRBV10-2,-,TRBD1,TRBJ2-1,CASSGTGPQGEQFF,TGCGCCAGCAGCGGGACAGGTCCTCAGGGGGAGCAGTTCTTC
TRBV9,-,TRBD2,TRBJ2-1,CASSGSGSLSYNEQFF,TGTGCCAGCAGCGGGAGCGGGAGTCTATCCTACAATGAGCAGTTCTTC
TRBV28,-,TRBD2,TRBJ2-1,CASSFISPLAGAEGEFF,TGTGCCAGCAGTTTCATTAGTCCCCTAGCGGGAGCCGAAGGGGAGTTCTTC
TRBV6-5,-,-,TRBJ1-4,CASSYSTGNEKLFF,TGTGCCAGCAGTTACTCAACCGGGAACGAAAAACTGTTTTTT
TRBV23-1,-,TRBD1,TRBJ2-7,CASNRTGSRSEGSYEQYF,TGCGCCAGCAACCGGACAGGGAGTAGGTCGGAGGGCTCCTACGAGCAGTACTTC
TRBV10-3,-,TRBD1,TRBJ1-1,CAISEAGGTNTEAFF,TGTGCCATCAGTGAGGCAGGGGGAACGAACACTGAAGCTTTCTTT
TRBV6-4,-,-,TRBJ2-1,CASSDGGSSSAEQFF,TGTGCCAGCAGTGACGGCGGATCCTCCTCGGCTGAGCAGTTCTTC
TRBV5-1,-,-,TRBJ2-2,CASAPGLYTGELFF,TGCGCCAGCGCCCCGGGACTCTACACCGGGGAGCTGTTTTTT
TRBV5-4,-,TRBD2,TRBJ2-5,CASSRLAESQETQYF,TGTGCCAGCAGCCGACTAGCGGAGAGCCAAGAGACCCAGTACTTC
TRBV3-1/TRBV3-2,-,-,TRBJ2-7,CASSHGQTGDEQYF,TGTGCCAGCAGCCACGGACAGACCGGGGACGAGCAGTACTTC
TRBV28,few,TRBD1,TRBJ1-3,CASRPQGASSGNTIYF,TGTGCCAGCAGGCCACAGGGGGCTAGCTCTGGAAACACCATATATTTT
TRBV13,-,-,TRBJ2-7,CASSARSYEQYF,TGTGCCAGCAGCGCCCGGTCCTACGAGCAGTACTTC
TRBV28,-,TRBD1,TRBJ2-7,CASSSPTGGQGEQYF,TGTGCCAGCAGTTCCCCGACAGGGGGCCAGGGCGAGCAGTACTTC
TRBV5-1,few,-,TRBJ2-7,CASSPIQDSSYEQYF,TGCGCCAGCAGCCCCATTCAAGACAGCTCCTACGAGCAGTACTTC
TRBV15,few,-,TRBJ1-2,CATSRDSTAYGYTF,TGTGCCACCAGCAGAGATTCCACTGCGTATGGCTACACCTTC
TRBV29-1,-,-,TRBJ1-2,CSAPWQGEGYTF,TGCAGCGCTCCCTGGCAGGGTGAAGGCTACACCTTC
TRBV30,few,TRBD2,TRBJ2-1,CAWSTSGGPYNEQFF,TGTGCCTGGAGTACTAGCGGGGGACCCTACAATGAGCAGTTCTTC
TRBV27,-,-,TRBJ1-2,CASSNVQGVLDGYTF,TGTGCCAGCAGTAATGTACAGGGCGTATTGGATGGCTACACCTTC
TRBV7-8,few,TRBD1,TRBJ1-1,CASSPDRGSEAFF,TGTGCCAGCAGCCCTGACAGGGGCTCTGAAGCTTTCTTT
TRBV18,-,TRBD1,TRBJ2-2,CASSPMDRANTGELFF,TGTGCCAGCTCACCCATGGACAGGGCGAACACCGGGGAGCTGTTTTTT